These 21 T cell receptor beta chains came from one sample sequenced in a study of blood T cells in healthy people across ages. A second PCR, run for about 6 to 11 cycles, used a sample-barcoded 5' primer plus a J-beta primer mix. TCRdb re-called the 5' RACE reads with MiXCR, one entry per CDR3 protein. The sample has 780,000 or so distinct CDR3 sequences, roughly 50% seen once. Input material: blood. The receptors come from a man in his forties in good health.

The chain uses TRBV9 and TRBJ2-7, with 9 bases matching TRBD1. V lost 2 bases and J lost 3; bases outside the gene matches: 9. Germline values: CDR1 SGDLS, CDR2 YYNGEE. The CDR3 consists of 16 residues. The CDR3 DNA reads as TGTGCCAGCAGCGTTGGCGGAGGACAGGGGTACTACGAGCAGTACTTC. It specifies CASSVGGGQGYYEQYF.

The chain is built from TRBV25-1 and TRBJ2-7; 14 positions agree with TRBD2. The end of the DNA aligns better with TRBJ2-1, so the J call may be wrong. The CDR3 loop spans 17 amino acids. Germline assignment: CDR1 MGHDK and CDR2 SYGVNS. The CDR3 here is CASSSLLTSGGANEQFF. The CDR3 DNA sequence: TGTGCCAGCAGCTCCCTATTGACTAGCGGGGGGGCAAATGAGCAGTTCTTC.

This sequence joins TRBV15 and TRBJ2-5; 7 positions match TRBD1. Germline lookup yields CDR1 LNHNV and CDR2 YYDKDF (reference sequence). Germline trimming cut 7 bases from V and 4 bases from J; bases unmatched to any gene: 6. This CDR3 spans 13 amino acids. CDR3 amino acids: CATKTGSLETQYF. The CDR3 region has the DNA TGTGCCACCAAGACAGGGTCTTTAGAGACCCAGTACTTC.

The chain has TRBV25-1 and TRBJ2-4; D remains ambiguous. The CDR3 length is 14 residues. The germline CDR1 and CDR2 sequences are MGHDK and SYGVNS. Between the trimmed V and J ends, which lost 1 base and 2 bases, there was a span of 6 bases. CDR3 residues: CASSEWGTKNIQYF. Written as DNA, the CDR3 is TGTGCCAGCAGTGAATGGGGAACCAAAAACATTCAGTACTTC.

This clonotype was picked up many times. The rearrangement uses TRBV12-3 or TRBV12-4 and TRBJ1-6; D not certain. The CDR3 extends over 17 amino acids. V lost 0 bases, J lost 10 bases, and 19 bases lay in between. Here the CDR3 DNA reads TGTGCCAGCAGTTTAGCGAGCATCGGAGGGCCAGGATCACCCCTCCACTTT. It encodes CASSLASIGGPGSPLHF.

The sample holds a few counts of this clonotype. The J gene is TRBJ2-4, the V gene TRBV6-1, with TRBD2 matching 13 bases. CDR1 and CDR2 (germline): MNHNS, SASEGT. The CDR3 totals 18 residues. With V trimmed by 4 bases and J by 0 bases, 6 bases remained unmatched. CDR3: CASSGGLAGEPAKNIQYF. In nucleotides, the CDR3 is TGTGCCAGCAGTGGCGGACTAGCGGGAGAACCAGCCAAAAACATTCAGTACTTC.

There are many counts of this clonotype. The chain is built from TRBV20-1 and TRBJ2-7; 13 bases align to TRBD2. After removal of 0 bases from V and 2 bases from J, the junction contained 22 bases not matched to a gene. The CDR3 is 22 amino acids. Germline assignment: CDR1 DFQATT and CDR2 SNEGSKA (reference sequence). The CDR3 DNA reads TGCAGTGCTAGAGACCCGGGACTAGCGGGAAAAACATCACGCCAAAGCACCTACGAGCAGTACTTC. Translation gives CSARDPGLAGKTSRQSTYEQYF.

Only a few counts were recorded for this clonotype. The rearrangement uses TRBV29-1 and TRBJ2-1, with TRBD1 matching 9 bases. The germline gives CDR1 SQVTM, CDR2 ANQGSEA. CDR3 size: 13 residues. The junction had 6 bases not matched to a gene; V was cut back by 7 bases and J by 5 bases. CDR3 DNA sequence: TGCAGCGCGGCCGGGACAGGGCACAATGAGCAGTTCTTC. Protein sequence: CSAAGTGHNEQFF.

The V and J genes are TRBV9 and TRBJ2-3; 11 positions agree with TRBD2. This CDR3 is built from 16 residues. CDR1 is SGDLS, CDR2 YYNGEE, per germline. With 0 bases clipped from V and 3 bases from J, the junction kept 3 bases outside the gene matches. The CDR3, as DNA: TGTGCCAGCAGCGTAGCACTAGCGGGAGATACAGATACGCAGTATTTT. Amino acid sequence: CASSVALAGDTDTQYF.

This sequence joins TRBV9 and TRBJ2-1; D is possibly TRBD2 (6 bases). The CDR3 loop spans 16 amino acids. Trimming stripped 3 bases from V and 5 bases from J, with 18 bases between. The germline V gene has CDR1 SGDLS and CDR2 YYNGEE. CDR3 region: CASSAQSAGFNNEQFF. The CDR3 region has the DNA TGTGCCAGCAGCGCTCAGTCGGCGGGGTTTAACAATGAGCAGTTCTTC.

This sequence joins TRBV20-1 and TRBJ2-3, with D tentatively TRBD2 (7 bases). CDR3 length: 15 amino acids. Trimming cost V 6 bases and J 0 bases, with 16 bases left between them. Per the germline V gene, CDR1 is DFQATT and CDR2 is SNEGSKA (reference sequence). The CDR3 DNA is TGCAGTGCCCTACAACAGGGAGGGAGCACAGATACGCAGTATTTT. Its protein is CSALQQGGSTDTQYF.

The chain has TRBV11-2 and TRBJ2-3; D remains unclear. The CDR3 is 13 residues long. Germline CDR1 is SGHAT and CDR2 is FQNNGV. The V gene lost 5 bases and the J gene lost 4 bases, with 10 bases spanning the gap. CDR3 coding DNA: TGTGCCAGCAGCACCCGATCCCCAGATACGCAGTATTTT. Translating gives CASSTRSPDTQYF.

The chain combines TRBV7-9 with TRBJ1-4, with 7 bases identical to TRBD1. After removal of 5 bases from V and 6 bases from J, the junction contained 18 bases not matched to a gene. The CDR3 is 18 amino acids. Germline CDR1 SEHNR, CDR2 FQNEAQ (reference sequence). This CDR3 reads CASSRNRQGGVWDEKLFF. The DNA for the CDR3 is TGTGCCAGCAGCCGGAACCGGCAGGGGGGTGTTTGGGATGAAAAACTGTTTTTT.

The rearrangement uses TRBV5-1 and TRBJ2-5; D remains unclear. The J call may be incorrect, as the DNA end agrees better with TRBJ2-1. This CDR3 spans 12 amino acids. The germline V gene encodes CDR1 SGHRS and CDR2 YFSETQ. The DNA for the CDR3 is TGCGCCAGCAGTCTCCAGCAAGAGACCCAGTTCTTC. Translated: CASSLQQETQFF.

V and J are TRBV28 and TRBJ2-1, with D unclear. The length of the CDR3 is 13 residues. Germline values: CDR1 MDHEN, CDR2 SYDVKM. The ends were cut back, 5 bases at V and 7 bases at J, with 12 bases in the middle. The CDR3 DNA follows: TGTGCCAGCAGTCCATCGGCGAGTAATGAGCAGTTCTTC. Translating it yields CASSPSASNEQFF. The variable domain in full, completed from reference TRBV28 and TRBJ2-1, reads DVKVTQSSRYLVKRTGEKVFLECVQDMDHENMFWYRQDPGLGLRLIYFSYDVKMKEKGDIPEGYSVSREKKERFSLILESASTNQTSMYLCASSPSASNEQFFGPGTRLTVL.

This clonotype was recorded a few times. An end of the junction differs from the germline gene, which may be a read error. The chain couples TRBV29-1 to TRBJ2-3; tentatively, D is TRBD2 (6 bases). CDR3 length: 13 amino acids. Germline V lookup: CDR1 SQVTM, CDR2 ANQGSEA. The CDR3 is CSVQEQGLDTQYF. DNA for the CDR3: TGCAGCGTTCAAGAGCAGGGACTTGATACGCAGTATTTT.

Only a few counts were recorded for this clonotype. The V call is TRBV6-5, the J call TRBJ1-1, with D tentatively TRBD1 (6 bases). V lost 4 bases to trimming and J lost 3 bases, with 9 bases between them. The germline gives CDR1 MNHEY, CDR2 SVGAGI. The CDR3 has 13 residues. Here the CDR3 reads CASSSPGDTEAFF. The CDR3 region has the DNA TGTGCCAGCAGTTCTCCAGGGGACACTGAAGCTTTCTTT.

The genes are TRBV2 and TRBJ1-2; no clear D. Germline loops: CDR1 SNHLY, CDR2 FYNNEI. The CDR3 is made up of 16 amino acids. The germline V and J ends were trimmed by 1 base and 2 bases, with 14 bases remaining between them. The CDR3 coding sequence is TGTGCCAGCAGTGAAGGAGGGCAGGACCAGAACTATGGCTACACCTTC. Its protein is CASSEGGQDQNYGYTF.

This clonotype was seen only a few times. The V call is TRBV10-3, the J call TRBJ1-2; 8 bases are shared with TRBD1. The CDR3 is 16 amino acids. Trimming removed 7 bases from V and 0 bases from J; junction bases left unmatched: 10. The germline V gene has CDR1 ENHRY and CDR2 SYGVKD. CDR3 loop: CAIMADRAPTNYGYTF. The DNA of the CDR3 is TGTGCCATCATGGCGGACAGGGCACCGACTAACTATGGCTACACCTTC.

The chain has TRBV3-1 and TRBJ2-1; perhaps TRBD2 as D (6 bases). The CDR3 runs to 14 residues. Germline V gives CDR1 LGHDT, CDR2 YNNKEL (reference sequence). The germline V and J ends were trimmed by 4 bases and 7 bases, with 14 bases remaining between them. CDR3 DNA sequence: TGTGCCAGCAGCCGGACGGGACTTGGGAATGAGCAGTTCTTC. The encoded protein is CASSRTGLGNEQFF.

This clonotype was detected a few times. The genes are TRBV7-2 and TRBJ2-6; TRBD1 matches at 11 bases. Per the germline V gene, CDR1 is SGHTA and CDR2 is FQGNSA. This CDR3 has 16 residues. V lost 5 bases to trimming and J lost 3 bases; unmatched junction nucleotides: 3. The CDR3 reads CASSRTGGYGANVLTF. The DNA for the CDR3 is TGTGCCAGCAGCCGGACAGGGGGCTATGGGGCCAACGTCCTGACTTTC.